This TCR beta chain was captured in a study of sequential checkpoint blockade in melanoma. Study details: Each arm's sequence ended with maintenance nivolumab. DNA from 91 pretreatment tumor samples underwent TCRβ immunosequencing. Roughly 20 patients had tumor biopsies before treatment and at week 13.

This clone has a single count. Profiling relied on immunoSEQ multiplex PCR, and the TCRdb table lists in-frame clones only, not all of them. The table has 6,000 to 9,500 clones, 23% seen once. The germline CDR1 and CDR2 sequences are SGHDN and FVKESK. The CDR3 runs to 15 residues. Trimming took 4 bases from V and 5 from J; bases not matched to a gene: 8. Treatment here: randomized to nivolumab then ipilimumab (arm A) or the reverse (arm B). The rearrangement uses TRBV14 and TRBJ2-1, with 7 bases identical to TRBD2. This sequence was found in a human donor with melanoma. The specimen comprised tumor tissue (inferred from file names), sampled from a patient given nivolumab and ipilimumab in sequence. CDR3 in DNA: TGTGCCAGCAGCCTACAAGCGGGAAGGAACAATGAGCAGTTCTTC. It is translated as CASSLQAGRNNEQFF.